This T cell receptor (beta chain) stems from a study of tumor-infiltrating lymphocytes in oesophageal squamous cell carcinoma. TCRdb re-analysed the PCR reads in MiXCR, keeping a single row per CDR3 protein. Altogether 10,000 to 12,000 distinct CDR3 sequences are present, roughly 57% being singletons, with the ten largest covering around 27%. The V gene's germline CDR1 is SGHVS and CDR2 FQNEAQ. This CDR3 is 16 amino acids long. This clonotype was seen a single time. The rearrangement joins TRBV7-8 to TRBJ2-3; no reliable D call. The J call is uncertain, as TRBJ2-5 better fits the DNA end. Sequenced sample: esophageal tumor tissue. The TCR comes from a female donor with esophageal squamous cell carcinoma. CDR3 nucleotide sequence: TGTGCCAGCAGCCCCCGATTAGCTGGCATTGAAGAGACCCAGTACTTC. Translated, it gives CASSPRLAGIEETQYF.